This passage covers 17 T cell receptor beta chains from one sample sequenced in a study of CD8 T cells in Susac syndrome (dated by TCRdb to the late 2010s). The library came from the immunoSEQ multiplex PCR assay. RNA was extracted using the RNeasy kit, and about 0.45 to 1 microgram was reverse transcribed with random hexamers. TCRdb ran its own pipeline on the public reads, namely fastp trimming at Q25 and MiXCR clone calling, and kept in-frame beta chains. Entries are consolidated by CDR3 protein sequence, retaining the most common genes and DNA. The sample table records 200,000 to 300,000 distinct CDR3 sequences; roughly 95% of these occur just once. The ten biggest clones cover approximately 0.1% of the sample. Sequences were obtained from CD4+ T cells from PBMCs. The origin of the receptors is a human donor with Susac syndrome.

This chain uses TRBV12-3 or TRBV12-4 with TRBJ2-3, with a weak D call TRBD2 (5 bases). V shed 3 bases and J shed 3 bases, with 10 bases lying between them. The CDR3 extends over 14 amino acids. In DNA, the CDR3 is TGTGCCAGCAGTTTTCGGCGGAGGACAGATACGCAGTATTTT. Protein sequence: CASSFRRRTDTQYF.

The chain links TRBV7-3 to TRBJ2-7; TRBD2 matches at 7 bases. CDR1 SGHTA and CDR2 FQGTGA come from the germline V gene. The length of the CDR3 is 13 residues. Losses at the gene ends were 5 bases for V and 6 bases for J; bases not matched to a gene: 7. The CDR3 nucleotides are TGTGCCAGCAGCACAAGCGGGATGGGCGAGCAGTACTTC. Residues: CASSTSGMGEQYF. The full variable domain, in which reference TRBV7-3 and TRBJ2-7 provide the parts outside the CDR3, is GAGVSQTPSNKVTEKGKYVELRCDPISGHTALYWYRQSLGQGPEFLIYFQGTGAADDSGLPNDRFFAVRPEGSVSTLKIQRTERGDSAVYLCASSTSGMGEQYFGPGTRLTVT.

This chain joins TRBV14 and TRBJ2-2; D uncertain. Germline CDR1 and CDR2: SGHDN and FVKESK. The CDR3 totals 14 residues. Trimming cost V 0 bases and J 7 bases, with 9 bases left between them. CDR3 nucleotide sequence: TGTGCCAGCAGCCAAGATTGGAACGGCGGGGAGCTGTTTTTT. Translation gives CASSQDWNGGELFF. Supplemented by reference TRBV14 and TRBJ2-2, the full variable domain reads EAGVTQFPSHSVIEKGQTVTLRCDPISGHDNLYWYRRVMGKEIKFLLHFVKESKQDESGMPNNRFLAERTGGTYSTLKVQPAELEDSGVYFCASSQDWNGGELFFGEGSRLTVL.

The V and J genes are TRBV12-3 or TRBV12-4 and TRBJ1-5; a possible D gene is TRBD1 (6 bases). V was shortened by 2 bases and J by 3 bases, with 11 bases between the two germline ends. CDR3 length: 15 residues. The CDR3 reads CASSLNGQFNQPQHF. The CDR3 region has the DNA TGTGCCAGCAGTTTAAACGGACAGTTCAATCAGCCCCAGCATTTT.

The chain links TRBV27 to TRBJ2-5, with D perhaps matching TRBD2 (6 bases). The V end was cut by 3 bases, the J end by 5 bases, with 10 bases between. CDR1 and CDR2 from the germline V gene are MNHEY and SMNVEV (reference sequence). This CDR3 has 13 residues. CDR3 sequence reads: CASSFASEETQYF. In nucleotides, the CDR3 is TGTGCCAGCAGTTTTGCTAGCGAGGAGACCCAGTACTTC.

The J gene is TRBJ2-3, the V gene TRBV12-3 or TRBV12-4; maybe TRBD1 (6 bases). The CDR3 has 15 residues. The germline V and J ends were trimmed by 5 bases and 0 bases, with 12 bases remaining between them. CDR3 in amino acids: CASSPTGQSTDTQYF. Here the CDR3 DNA reads TGTGCCAGCAGTCCCACAGGACAGAGCACAGATACGCAGTATTTT.

This clonotype was detected only a few times. This chain links TRBV14 with TRBJ2-3; D not resolved. V was trimmed by 4 bases and J by 3 bases, leaving 11 bases between them. CDR1 SGHDN and CDR2 FVKESK come from the germline V gene. This CDR3 spans 14 amino acids. CDR3 coding DNA: TGTGCCAGCAGCCCGGCCGGGCGAACAGATACGCAGTATTTT. As protein: CASSPAGRTDTQYF.

The chain carries TRBV5-1 and TRBJ2-7, with 11 bases matching TRBD1. Germline CDR1 and CDR2: SGHRS and YFSETQ. The CDR3 has 15 residues. With V trimmed by 5 bases and J by 0 bases, 4 bases remained unmatched. CDR3 coding DNA: TGCGCCAGCAGGCGGGACAGGGGGATCTCCTACGAGCAGTACTTC. Amino acids: CASRRDRGISYEQYF.

This chain connects TRBV4-1 to TRBJ2-4, with 7 bases that match TRBD1. Germline CDR1 reads MGHRA; CDR2 reads YSYEKL. The CDR3 extends over 17 amino acids. After removal of 1 base from V and 8 bases from J, the junction contained 14 bases not matched to a gene. This CDR3 reads CASSQGADRASEDIQYF. DNA for the CDR3: TGCGCCAGCAGCCAAGGGGCAGACAGGGCATCGGAGGACATTCAGTACTTC.

The genes are TRBV29-1 and TRBJ1-2; D call uncertain. This CDR3 is built from 11 residues. From germline, CDR1 is SQVTM and CDR2 ANQGSEA. V gave up 7 bases and J gave up 3 bases, with 9 bases separating them. CDR3 region: CSAHRDYGYTF. In DNA, the CDR3 is TGCAGCGCACATAGGGACTATGGCTACACCTTC.

The V call is TRBV4-2, the J call TRBJ2-3; D call uncertain. The CDR3 is made up of 15 amino acids. The V gene lost 3 bases and the J gene lost 7 bases, with 17 bases spanning the gap. CDR1 is LGHNA and CDR2 is YNFKEQ in the germline V gene. This chain's CDR3 is CASSHEGATSNTQYF. The CDR3 DNA is TGTGCCAGCAGCCATGAAGGTGCTACCTCTAATACGCAGTATTTT.

The rearrangement joins TRBV30 to TRBJ1-1; a weak D match, TRBD1 (6 bases). Deletions cut 2 bases from V and 0 bases from J, with 13 bases between. The CDR3 runs 15 residues. Looked up from germline, CDR1 is GTSNPN and CDR2 is SVGIG (reference sequence). The CDR3 is CAWSLQQGLNTEAFF. CDR3 nucleotide sequence: TGTGCCTGGAGTCTACAACAGGGCCTGAACACTGAAGCTTTCTTT.

CDR3 coding DNA: TGCAGTGCTAGAGACCTAGCGGGACTGAGCTCCTACGAGCAGTACTTC. This codes for CSARDLAGLSSYEQYF. The V call is TRBV20-1, the J call TRBJ2-7; 9 nucleotides align to TRBD2. J lost 0 bases, V lost 0 bases, and 6 bases had no gene match. Germline values: CDR1 DFQATT, CDR2 SNEGSKA (reference sequence). The CDR3 length is 16 residues.

This rearrangement joins TRBV11-2 to TRBJ2-4, with a weak D call TRBD1 (6 bases). CDR1 is SGHAT, CDR2 FQNNGV, per germline. The CDR3 has 15 residues. Trimming shortened V by 5 bases and J by 3 bases, and 14 bases separated the two germline ends. The CDR3: CASSPTGLGKNIQYF. For the CDR3, the DNA is TGTGCCAGCAGCCCTACAGGGTTGGGCAAAAACATTCAGTACTTC.

V gene TRBV15 combines with J gene TRBJ1-1; 9 bases are a match to TRBD1. The germline V gene has CDR1 LNHNV and CDR2 YYDKDF (reference sequence). Trimming took 3 bases from V and 4 from J; bases not matched to a gene: 0. CDR3 length: 13 amino acids. The CDR3 sequence is CATSRTGGTEAFF. DNA of the CDR3: TGTGCCACCAGCAGGACAGGGGGCACTGAAGCTTTCTTT.

The chain employs TRBV11-3 and TRBJ1-2; D may be TRBD1 (5 bases). Trimming pared 5 bases from V and 7 bases from J, leaving 20 bases between. Germline V lookup: CDR1 SGHNT, CDR2 YENEEA. The CDR3 extends over 15 amino acids. The CDR3 is CASSAKVEQGAGYTF. CDR3 sequence (DNA): TGTGCCAGCAGCGCTAAGGTGGAACAAGGGGCTGGCTACACCTTC.

The rearrangement uses TRBV15 and TRBJ1-2; D unresolved. Trimming took off 0 bases at V and 2 bases at J, with 10 bases between the two ends. The CDR3 sequence is 15 residues long. CDR1 and CDR2 from the germline V gene are LNHNV and YYDKDF (reference sequence). The chain's CDR3 is CATSREITANYGYTF. CDR3 DNA: TGTGCCACCAGCAGAGAAATTACAGCGAACTATGGCTACACCTTC. The whole variable domain, filled in from reference TRBV15 and TRBJ1-2, reads DAMVIQNPRYQVTQFGKPVTLSCSQTLNHNVMYWYQQKSSQAPKLLFHYYDKDFNNEADTPDNFQSRRPNTSFCFLDIRSPGLGDTAMYLCATSREITANYGYTFGSGTRLTVV.